The entry that follows covers one T cell receptor beta chain sequence. Germline values: CDR1 SEHNR, CDR2 FQNEAQ (reference sequence). The CDR3 is 15 residues long. V lost 1 base and J lost 0, with 10 bases in between. Under the authors' procedure: Estimation of nucleated cell counts was performed using reference gene primer amplification. TCRdb keeps only in-frame clones here, not all; method: immunoSEQ multiplex PCR. For V, J and clone size, that table is used; D and trimming come from the DNA. The sample records some 220,000 clones, around 85% being singletons. The data are from a study of blood T cell repertoires in COVID-19. Whole-study context: Acute and convalescent COVID-19 samples came from the United States, Italy and Spain. From T cells, B-cell-depleted T cells, or PBMCs came the material, which was cDNA or gDNA.

Patients from Seattle were sampled longitudinally, starting during active infection. The clonotype comes from a man aged 50 to 60 with COVID-19, enrolled during active disease. The chain uses TRBV7-9 and TRBJ2-7; D is unclear. Sequencing was done on a sample of peripheral blood. This chain's CDR3 is CASSLVRASSYEQYF. The DNA of the CDR3 is TGTGCCAGCAGCTTAGTAAGAGCGAGCTCCTACGAGCAGTACTTC. The entire variable domain, with the rest obtained from reference TRBV7-9 and TRBJ2-7, is as follows: DTGVSQNPRHKITKRGQNVTFRCDPISEHNRLYWYRQTLGQGPEFLTYFQNEAQLEKSRLLSDRFSAERPKGSFSTLEIQRTEQGDSAMYLCASSLVRASSYEQYFGPGTRLTVT.